This record covers a single TCR beta chain. This sample was taken from a study of T cells in Graves' hyperthyroidism and ophthalmopathy. The CDR3 regions of TCR beta were amplified from RNA transcripts. A first-round RT-PCR of the TCR CDR3 used the HTBI primer set. TCRdb reanalysed the multiplex PCR reads using MiXCR and keeps one entry per CDR3 protein. Here the sample spans about half a million distinct CDR3 sequences, about 20% being singletons. The CDR3 loop spans 13 amino acids. From germline, CDR1 is SQVTM and CDR2 ANQGSEA. The V gene end was trimmed by 5 bases and the J gene end by 10 bases; junction bases not matched to a gene: 12.

This chain links TRBV29-1 with TRBJ1-1; 8 positions agree with TRBD1. The material sequenced was blood. This receptor was obtained from a woman in her 70s with Graves' ophthalmopathy. CDR3 nucleotide sequence: TGCAGCGTTACCGGGGCAGGGGGCCGAGGAGCTTTCTTT. Residues: CSVTGAGGRGAFF.